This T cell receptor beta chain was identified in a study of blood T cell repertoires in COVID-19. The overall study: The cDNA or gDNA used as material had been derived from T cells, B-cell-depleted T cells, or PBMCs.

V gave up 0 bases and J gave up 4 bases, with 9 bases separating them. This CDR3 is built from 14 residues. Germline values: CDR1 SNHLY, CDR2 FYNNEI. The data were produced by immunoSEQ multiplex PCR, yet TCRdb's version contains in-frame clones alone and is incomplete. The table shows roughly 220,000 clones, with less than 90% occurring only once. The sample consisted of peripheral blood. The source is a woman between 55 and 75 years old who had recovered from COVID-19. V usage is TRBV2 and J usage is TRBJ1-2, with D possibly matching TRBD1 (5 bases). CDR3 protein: CASSEARGGYGYTF. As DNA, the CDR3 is TGTGCCAGCAGTGAAGCGCGGGGGGGCTATGGCTACACCTTC.